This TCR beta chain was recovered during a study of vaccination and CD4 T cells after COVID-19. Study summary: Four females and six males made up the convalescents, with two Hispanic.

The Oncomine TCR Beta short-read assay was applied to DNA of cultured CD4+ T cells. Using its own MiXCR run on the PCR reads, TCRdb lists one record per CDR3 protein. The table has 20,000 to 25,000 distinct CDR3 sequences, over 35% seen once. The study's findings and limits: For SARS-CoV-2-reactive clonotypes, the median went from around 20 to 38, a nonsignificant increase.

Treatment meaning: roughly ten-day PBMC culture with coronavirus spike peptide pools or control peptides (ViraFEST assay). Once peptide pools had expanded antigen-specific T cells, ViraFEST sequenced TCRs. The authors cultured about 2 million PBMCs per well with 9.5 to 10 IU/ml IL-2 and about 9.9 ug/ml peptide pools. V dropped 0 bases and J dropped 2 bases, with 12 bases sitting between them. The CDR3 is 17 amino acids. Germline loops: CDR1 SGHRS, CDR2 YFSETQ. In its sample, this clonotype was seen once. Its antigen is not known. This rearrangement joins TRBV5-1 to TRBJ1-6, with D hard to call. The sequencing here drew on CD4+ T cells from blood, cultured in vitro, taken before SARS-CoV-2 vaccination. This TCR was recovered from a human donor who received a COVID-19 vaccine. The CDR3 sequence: CASSLGGGSAYNSPLHF. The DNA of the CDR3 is TGCGCCAGCAGCTTGGGAGGAGGTTCCGCCTATAATTCACCCCTCCACTTT. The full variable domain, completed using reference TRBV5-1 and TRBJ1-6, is KAGVTQTPRYLIKTRGQQVTLSCSPISGHRSVSWYQQTPGQGLQFLFEYFSETQRNKGNFPGRFSGRQFSNSRSEMNVSTLELGDSALYLCASSLGGGSAYNSPLHFGNGTRLTVT.